Sequencing of this TCR beta chain was carried out in a study of CD8 T cells in Susac syndrome. Reverse transcription used about 0.45 to 1 ug RNA and random hexamers. TCRdb itself ran the immunoSEQ multiplex PCR reads through MiXCR, one entry per CDR3 protein. The sample holds about 150,000 distinct CDR3 sequences; about 90% are singletons and the top ten take roughly 0.08%. The CDR3 has 14 residues. Unmatched junction bases numbered 3, after V lost 8 bases and J lost 0 bases. CDR1 and CDR2 from the germline V gene are MGHDK and SYGVNS. This receptor was obtained from a human donor in good health. The J gene is TRBJ2-2, the V gene TRBV25-1; TRBD2 matches 7 bases. The sample was CD4+ T cells from PBMCs. Here the CDR3 reads CASGGDPNTGELFF. CDR3 sequence (DNA): TGTGCCAGCGGGGGGGACCCGAACACCGGGGAGCTGTTTTTT.